This T cell receptor (beta chain) was recovered during a study of shared clonotypes between healthy human individuals. On the study more broadly: A donor's plate count was three for CD4 naive and three for CD4 memory; CD8 naive had two and CD8 memory one.

The data were produced by immunoSEQ multiplex PCR, yet TCRdb's version contains in-frame clones alone and is incomplete. This table has over 2 million clones, roughly 95% appearing once. CDR1 and CDR2 from the germline V gene are SNHLY and FYNNEI. This CDR3 region has 14 residues. With V trimmed by 6 bases and J by 6 bases, 10 bases remained unmatched. As for this clone: The antigen is undetermined.

Study-wide findings and caveats: Larger estimated richness was generally seen in naive subsets than in memory subsets.

Cells designated naive CD8 were CD45RO-negative and were positively selected for CCR7, with terminally differentiated effector memory CD45RA+ cells excluded. All donors qualified as healthy HIV-negative adults and had experienced no recent acute infections or vaccinations. The chain carries TRBV2 and TRBJ2-7; 8 nucleotides agree with TRBD1. Material: naive CD8+ T cells sorted from blood. This sequence originates from a man between 18 and 29 years old in good health. The CDR3 loop is CASRPGQVFPEQYF. The CDR3 nucleotides read TGTGCCAGCAGACCGGGACAGGTCTTTCCCGAGCAGTACTTC.